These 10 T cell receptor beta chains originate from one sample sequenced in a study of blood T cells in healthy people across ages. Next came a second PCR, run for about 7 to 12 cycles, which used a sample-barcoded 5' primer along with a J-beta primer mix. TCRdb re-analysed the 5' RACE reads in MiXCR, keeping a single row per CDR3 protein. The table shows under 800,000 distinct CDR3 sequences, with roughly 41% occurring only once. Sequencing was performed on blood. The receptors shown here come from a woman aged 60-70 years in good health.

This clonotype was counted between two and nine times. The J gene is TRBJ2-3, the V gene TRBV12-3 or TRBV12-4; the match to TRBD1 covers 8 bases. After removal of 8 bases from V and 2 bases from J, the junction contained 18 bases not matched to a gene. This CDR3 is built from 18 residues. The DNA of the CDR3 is TGTGCCAGCCTGGCCCACGGGGACAGGATAGGAACCACAGATACGCAGTATTTT. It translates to CASLAHGDRIGTTDTQYF.

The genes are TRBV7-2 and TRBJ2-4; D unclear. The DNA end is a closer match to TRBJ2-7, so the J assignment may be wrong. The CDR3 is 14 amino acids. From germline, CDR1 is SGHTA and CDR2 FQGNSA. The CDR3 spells CASSLSPSSGEQYF. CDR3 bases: TGTGCCAGCAGCTTATCCCCTAGTTCGGGCGAGCAGTACTTC.

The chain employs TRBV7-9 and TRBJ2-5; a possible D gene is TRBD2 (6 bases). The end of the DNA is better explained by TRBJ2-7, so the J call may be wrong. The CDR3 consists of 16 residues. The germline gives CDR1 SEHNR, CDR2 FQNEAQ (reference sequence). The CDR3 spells CASSIDAGRLRDEQYF. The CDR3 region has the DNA TGTGCCAGCAGCATAGACGCAGGGAGGTTGAGGGACGAGCAGTACTTC.

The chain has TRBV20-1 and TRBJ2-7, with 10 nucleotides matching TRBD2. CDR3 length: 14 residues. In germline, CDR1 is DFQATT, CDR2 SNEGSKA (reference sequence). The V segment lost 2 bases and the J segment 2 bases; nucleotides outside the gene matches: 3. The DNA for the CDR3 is TGCAGTGCTAGACTAGCGGGAGAGACCTACGAGCAGTACTTC. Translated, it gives CSARLAGETYEQYF.

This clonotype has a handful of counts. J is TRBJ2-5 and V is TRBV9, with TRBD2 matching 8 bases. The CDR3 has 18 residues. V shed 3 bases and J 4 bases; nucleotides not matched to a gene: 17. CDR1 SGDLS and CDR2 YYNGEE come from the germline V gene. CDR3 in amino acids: CASSAEASGWKGRETQYF. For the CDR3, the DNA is TGTGCCAGCAGCGCGGAGGCTAGCGGGTGGAAAGGTAGAGAGACCCAGTACTTC. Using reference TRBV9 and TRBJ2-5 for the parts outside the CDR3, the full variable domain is DSGVTQTPKHLITATGQRVTLRCSPRSGDLSVYWYQQSLDQGLQFLIQYYNGEERAKGNILERFSAQQFPDLHSELNLSSLELGDSALYFCASSAEASGWKGRETQYFGPGTRLLVL.

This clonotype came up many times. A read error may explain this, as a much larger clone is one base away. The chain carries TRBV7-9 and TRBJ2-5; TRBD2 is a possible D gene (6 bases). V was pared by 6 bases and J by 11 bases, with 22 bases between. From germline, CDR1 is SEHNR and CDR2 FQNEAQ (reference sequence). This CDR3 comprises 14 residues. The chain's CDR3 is CASSAAQGGNEQYF. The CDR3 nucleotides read TGTGCCAGCAGTGCAGCCCAAGGCGGGAATGAGCAGTACTTC.

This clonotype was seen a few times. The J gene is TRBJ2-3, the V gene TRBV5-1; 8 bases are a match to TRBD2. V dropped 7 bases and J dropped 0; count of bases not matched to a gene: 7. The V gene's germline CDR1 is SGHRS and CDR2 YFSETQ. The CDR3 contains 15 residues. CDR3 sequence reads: CASRIAGSSTDTQYF. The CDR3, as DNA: TGCGCCAGCCGTATAGCGGGGTCTAGCACAGATACGCAGTATTTT.

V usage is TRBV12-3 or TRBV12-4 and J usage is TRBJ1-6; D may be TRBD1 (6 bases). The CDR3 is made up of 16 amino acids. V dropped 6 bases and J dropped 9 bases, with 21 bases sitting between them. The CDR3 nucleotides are TGTGCCAGCAGGGGCCGCGCGGGGGCGAAGGGTTCACCCCTCCACTTT. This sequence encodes CASRGRAGAKGSPLHF.

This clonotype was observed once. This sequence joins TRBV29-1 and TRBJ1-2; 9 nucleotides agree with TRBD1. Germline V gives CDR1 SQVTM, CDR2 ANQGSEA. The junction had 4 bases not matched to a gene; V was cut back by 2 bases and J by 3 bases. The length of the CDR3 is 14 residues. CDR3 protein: CSVEWTGVHYGYTF. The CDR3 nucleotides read TGCAGCGTTGAATGGACAGGGGTACACTATGGCTACACCTTC.

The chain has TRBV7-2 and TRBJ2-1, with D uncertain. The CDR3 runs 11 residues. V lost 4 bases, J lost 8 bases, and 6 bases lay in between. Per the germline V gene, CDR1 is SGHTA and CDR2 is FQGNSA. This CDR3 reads CASSSYYEQFF. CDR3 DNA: TGTGCCAGCAGCTCGTACTATGAGCAGTTCTTC.